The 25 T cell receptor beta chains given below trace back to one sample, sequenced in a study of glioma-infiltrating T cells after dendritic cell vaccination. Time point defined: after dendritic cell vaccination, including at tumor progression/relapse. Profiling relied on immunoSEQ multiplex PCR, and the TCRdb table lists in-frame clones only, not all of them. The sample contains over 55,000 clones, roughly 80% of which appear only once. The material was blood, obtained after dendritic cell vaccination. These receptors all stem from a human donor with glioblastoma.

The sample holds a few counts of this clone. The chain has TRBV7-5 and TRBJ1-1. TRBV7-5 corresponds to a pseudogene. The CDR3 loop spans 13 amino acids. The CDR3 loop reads CVRSPPRHTEAFF. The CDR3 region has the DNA TGTGTCAGAAGCCCGCCGCGGCACACTGAAGCTTTCTTT.

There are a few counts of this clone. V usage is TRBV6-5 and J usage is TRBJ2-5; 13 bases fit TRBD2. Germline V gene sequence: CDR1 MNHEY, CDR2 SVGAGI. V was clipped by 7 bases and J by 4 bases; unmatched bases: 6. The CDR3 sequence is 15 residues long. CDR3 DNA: TGTGCCAGCACCCGACTAGCGGGGGGCGGAGAGACCCAGTACTTC. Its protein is CASTRLAGGGETQYF.

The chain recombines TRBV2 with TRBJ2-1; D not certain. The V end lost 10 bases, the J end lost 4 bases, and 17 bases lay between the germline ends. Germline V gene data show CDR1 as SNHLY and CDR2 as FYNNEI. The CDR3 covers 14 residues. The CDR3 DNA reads TGTGCCACCCTACCCTTTGACTTGTACAATGAGCAGTTCTTC. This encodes CATLPFDLYNEQFF.

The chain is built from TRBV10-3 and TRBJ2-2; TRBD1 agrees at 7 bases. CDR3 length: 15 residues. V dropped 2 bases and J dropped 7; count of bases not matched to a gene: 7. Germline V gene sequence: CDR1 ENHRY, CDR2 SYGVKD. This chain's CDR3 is CAISERETGHGELFF. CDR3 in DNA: TGTGCCATCAGTGAGCGCGAGACAGGGCACGGGGAGCTGTTTTTT.

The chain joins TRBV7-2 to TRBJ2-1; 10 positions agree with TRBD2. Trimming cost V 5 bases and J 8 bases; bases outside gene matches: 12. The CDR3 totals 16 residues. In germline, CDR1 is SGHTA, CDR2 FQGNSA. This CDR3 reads CASSQSPAGGPHEQFF. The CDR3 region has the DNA TGTGCCAGCAGCCAGAGCCCAGCGGGGGGGCCTCATGAGCAGTTCTTC.

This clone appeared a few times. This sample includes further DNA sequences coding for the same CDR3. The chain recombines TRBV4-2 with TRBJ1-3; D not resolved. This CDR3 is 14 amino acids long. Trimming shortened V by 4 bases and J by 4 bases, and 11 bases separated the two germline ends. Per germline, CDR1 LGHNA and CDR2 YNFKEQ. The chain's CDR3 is CASSRAGSGNTIYF. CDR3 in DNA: TGTGCCAGCAGCCGAGCGGGATCCGGAAACACCATATATTTT.

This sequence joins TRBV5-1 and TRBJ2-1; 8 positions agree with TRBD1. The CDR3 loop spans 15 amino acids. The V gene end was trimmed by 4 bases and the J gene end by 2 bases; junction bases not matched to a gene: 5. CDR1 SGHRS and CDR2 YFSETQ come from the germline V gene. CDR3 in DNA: TGCGCCAGCAGCCCGGACAGGGCCGCCTACAATGAGCAGTTCTTC. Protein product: CASSPDRAAYNEQFF. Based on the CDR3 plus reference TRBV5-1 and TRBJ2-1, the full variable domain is KAGVTQTPRYLIKTRGQQVTLSCSPISGHRSVSWYQQTPGQGLQFLFEYFSETQRNKGNFPGRFSGRQFSNSRSEMNVSTLELGDSALYLCASSPDRAAYNEQFFGPGTRLTVL.

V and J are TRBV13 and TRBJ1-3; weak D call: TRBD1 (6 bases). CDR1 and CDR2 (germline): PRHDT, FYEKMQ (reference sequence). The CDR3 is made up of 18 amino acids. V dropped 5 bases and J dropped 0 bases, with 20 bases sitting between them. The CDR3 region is CASSHGQRFAFSGNTIYF. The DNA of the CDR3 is TGTGCCAGCAGCCATGGACAGAGGTTTGCCTTCTCTGGAAACACCATATATTTT. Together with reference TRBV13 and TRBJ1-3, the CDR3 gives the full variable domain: AAGVIQSPRHLIKEKRETATLKCYPIPRHDTVYWYQQGPGQDPQFLISFYEKMQSDKGSIPDRFSAQQFSDYHSELNMSSLELGDSALYFCASSHGQRFAFSGNTIYFGEGSWLTVV.

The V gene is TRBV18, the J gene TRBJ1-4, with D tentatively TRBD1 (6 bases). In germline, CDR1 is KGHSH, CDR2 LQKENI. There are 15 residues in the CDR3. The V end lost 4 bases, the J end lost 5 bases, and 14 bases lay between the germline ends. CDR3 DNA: TGTGCCAGCTCACTAACAGGGACCGGGAATGAAAAACTGTTTTTT. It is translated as CASSLTGTGNEKLFF.

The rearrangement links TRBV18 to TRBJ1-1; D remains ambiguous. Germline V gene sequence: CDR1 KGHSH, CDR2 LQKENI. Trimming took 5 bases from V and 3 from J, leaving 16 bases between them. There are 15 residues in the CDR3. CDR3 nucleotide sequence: TGTGCCAGCTCAACCAGTCAGGTGTCGGACACTGAAGCTTTCTTT. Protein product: CASSTSQVSDTEAFF.

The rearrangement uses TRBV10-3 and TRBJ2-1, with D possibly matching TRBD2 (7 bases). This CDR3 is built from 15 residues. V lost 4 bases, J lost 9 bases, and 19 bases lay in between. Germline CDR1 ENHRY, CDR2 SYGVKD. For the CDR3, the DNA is TGTGCCATCAGTGTCGGAGGGGGGGGCCAGGCTGAGCAGTTCTTC. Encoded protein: CAISVGGGGQAEQFF.

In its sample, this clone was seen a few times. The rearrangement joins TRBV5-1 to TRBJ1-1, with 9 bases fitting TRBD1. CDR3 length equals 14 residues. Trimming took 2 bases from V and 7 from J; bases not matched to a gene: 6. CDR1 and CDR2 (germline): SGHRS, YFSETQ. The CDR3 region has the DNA TGCGCCAGCAGCTTTACAGGGGGCGGAGGTGAAGCTTTCTTT. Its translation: CASSFTGGGGEAFF.

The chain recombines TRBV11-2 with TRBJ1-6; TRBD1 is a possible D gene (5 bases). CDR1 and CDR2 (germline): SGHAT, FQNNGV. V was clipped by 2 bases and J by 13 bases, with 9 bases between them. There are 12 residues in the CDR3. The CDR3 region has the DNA TGTGCCAGCAGCTTAACAGCAGGGCCCCTCCACTTT. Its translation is CASSLTAGPLHF.

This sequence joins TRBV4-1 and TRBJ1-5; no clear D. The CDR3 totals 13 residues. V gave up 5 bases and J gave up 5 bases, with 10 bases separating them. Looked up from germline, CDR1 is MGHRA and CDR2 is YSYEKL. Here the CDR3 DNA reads TGCGCCAGCAGCGAGTGGAGGTATCAGCCCCAGCATTTT. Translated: CASSEWRYQPQHF.

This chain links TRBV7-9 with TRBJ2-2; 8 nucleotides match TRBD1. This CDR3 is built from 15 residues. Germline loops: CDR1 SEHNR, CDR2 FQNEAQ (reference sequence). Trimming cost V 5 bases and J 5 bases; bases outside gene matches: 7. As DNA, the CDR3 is TGTGCCAGCAGCCCCACAGGGGGGTATACCGGGGAGCTGTTTTTT. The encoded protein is CASSPTGGYTGELFF.

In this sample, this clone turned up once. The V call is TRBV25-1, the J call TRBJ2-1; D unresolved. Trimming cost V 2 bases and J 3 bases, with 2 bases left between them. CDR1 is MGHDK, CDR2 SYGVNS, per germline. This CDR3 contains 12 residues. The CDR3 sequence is CASSEHYNEQFF. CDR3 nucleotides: TGTGCCAGCAGTGAACACTACAATGAGCAGTTCTTC.

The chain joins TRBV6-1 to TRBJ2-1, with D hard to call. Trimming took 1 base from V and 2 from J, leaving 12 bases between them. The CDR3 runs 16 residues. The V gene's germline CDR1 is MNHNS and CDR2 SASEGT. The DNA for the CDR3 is TGTGCCAGCAGTGAAGTTGCGCTGCCCCCCTACAATGAGCAGTTCTTC. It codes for CASSEVALPPYNEQFF.

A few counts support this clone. The CDR3 DNA reads TGTGCCAGCAGGAGGGGGTTACTAAGCGGACAGCCCCAGCATTTT. Amino acid sequence: CASRRGLLSGQPQHF. The chain combines TRBV2 with TRBJ1-5; D may be TRBD1 (6 bases). This CDR3 contains 15 residues. The germline gives CDR1 SNHLY, CDR2 FYNNEI. V lost 6 bases, J lost 7 bases, and 19 bases lay in between. The entire variable domain, with the rest obtained from reference TRBV2 and TRBJ1-5, is as follows: EPEVTQTPSHQVTQMGQEVILRCVPISNHLYFYWYRQILGQKVEFLVSFYNNEISEKSEIFDDQFSVERPDGSNFTLKIRSTKLEDSAMYFCASRRGLLSGQPQHFGDGTRLSIL.

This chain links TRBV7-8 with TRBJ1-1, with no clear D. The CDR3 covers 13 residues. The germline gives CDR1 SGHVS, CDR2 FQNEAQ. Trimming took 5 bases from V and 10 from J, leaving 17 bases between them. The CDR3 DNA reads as TGTGCCAGCAGCACAGCGGCGATGTCAGGAGCTTTCTTT. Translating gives CASSTAAMSGAFF.

The CDR3 region is CASSLGAGGAGYGYTF. The CDR3 DNA follows: TGTGCCAGCAGCTTAGGGGCCGGAGGGGCAGGCTATGGCTACACCTTC. This chain uses TRBV7-2 with TRBJ1-2; possibly TRBD1 for D (5 bases). The CDR3 loop spans 16 amino acids. Trimming shortened V by 1 base and J by 4 bases, and 16 bases separated the two germline ends. Germline V gives CDR1 SGHTA, CDR2 FQGNSA.

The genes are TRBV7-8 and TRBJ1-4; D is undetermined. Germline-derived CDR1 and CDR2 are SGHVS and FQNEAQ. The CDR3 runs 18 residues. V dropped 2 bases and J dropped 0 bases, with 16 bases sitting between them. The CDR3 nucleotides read TGTGCCAGCAGCTTATTACAACAATACACGACAACTAATGAAAAACTGTTTTTT. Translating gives CASSLLQQYTTTNEKLFF.

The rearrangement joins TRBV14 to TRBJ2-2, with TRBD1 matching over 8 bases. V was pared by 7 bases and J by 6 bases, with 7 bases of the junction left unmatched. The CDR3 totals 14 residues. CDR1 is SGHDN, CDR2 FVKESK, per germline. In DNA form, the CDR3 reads TGTGCCAGCACCGGCAGGGGGCATTCCGGGGAGCTGTTTTTT. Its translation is CASTGRGHSGELFF.

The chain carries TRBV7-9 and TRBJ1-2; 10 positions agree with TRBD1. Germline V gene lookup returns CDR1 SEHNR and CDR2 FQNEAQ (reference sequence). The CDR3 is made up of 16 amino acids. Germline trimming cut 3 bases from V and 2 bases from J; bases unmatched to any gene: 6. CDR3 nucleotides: TGTGCCAGCAGCTTCCCAGACAGGGGGCACAACTATGGCTACACCTTC. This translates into CASSFPDRGHNYGYTF. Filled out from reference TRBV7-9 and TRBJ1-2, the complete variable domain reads DTGVSQNPRHKITKRGQNVTFRCDPISEHNRLYWYRQTLGQGPEFLTYFQNEAQLEKSRLLSDRFSAERPKGSFSTLEIQRTEQGDSAMYLCASSFPDRGHNYGYTFGSGTRLTVV.

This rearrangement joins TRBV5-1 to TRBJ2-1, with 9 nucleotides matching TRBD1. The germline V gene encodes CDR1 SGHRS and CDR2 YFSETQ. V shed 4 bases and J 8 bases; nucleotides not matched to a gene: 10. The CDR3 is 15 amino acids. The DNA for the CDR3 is TGCGCCAGCAGCGTGTCGGGACAGGGTATGGATGAGCAGTTCTTC. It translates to CASSVSGQGMDEQFF.

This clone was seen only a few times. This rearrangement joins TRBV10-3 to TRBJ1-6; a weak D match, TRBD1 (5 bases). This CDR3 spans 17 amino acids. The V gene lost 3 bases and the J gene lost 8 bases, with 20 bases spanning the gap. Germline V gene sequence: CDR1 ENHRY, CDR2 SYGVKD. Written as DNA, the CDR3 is TGTGCCATCAGTGACAGAACAGGCGGCCCGGATGATTCACCCCTCCACTTT. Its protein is CAISDRTGGPDDSPLHF.